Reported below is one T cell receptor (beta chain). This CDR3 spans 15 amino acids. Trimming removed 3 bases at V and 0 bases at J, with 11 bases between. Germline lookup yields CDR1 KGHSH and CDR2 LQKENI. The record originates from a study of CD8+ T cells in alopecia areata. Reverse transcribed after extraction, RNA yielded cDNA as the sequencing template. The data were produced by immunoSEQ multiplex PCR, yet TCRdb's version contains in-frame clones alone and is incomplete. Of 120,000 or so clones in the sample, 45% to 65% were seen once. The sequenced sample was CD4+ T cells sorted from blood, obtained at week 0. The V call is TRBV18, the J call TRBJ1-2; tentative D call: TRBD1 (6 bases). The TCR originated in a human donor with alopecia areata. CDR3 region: CASSPGTSANYGYTF. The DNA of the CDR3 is TGTGCCAGCTCACCCGGGACATCAGCTAACTATGGCTACACCTTC.